These 9 T cell receptor beta chains share one sample of origin, sequenced in a study of cytomegalovirus exposure and HLA in healthy donors. The PCR ran on 60 Vbeta and 13 Jbeta primers. Generated by immunoSEQ multiplex PCR, the TCRdb table keeps only in-frame clones and is missing some. Altogether about 180,000 clones are present, 75% to 80% being singletons, with the ten largest covering 5% to 7%. The sample was PBMCs. These receptors all come from a man aged 35 to 55 in good health and CMV-seropositive.

The chain links TRBV7-2 to TRBJ2-4; D is undetermined. The CDR3 extends over 11 amino acids. Germline CDR1 reads SGHTA; CDR2 reads FQGNSA. Between the trimmed V and J ends, which lost 1 base and 13 bases, there was a span of 8 bases. In DNA, the CDR3 is TGTGCCAGCAGCTTAGAAGGAGTCCAGTACTTC. Its translation is CASSLEGVQYF. The full variable domain, rest sourced from reference TRBV7-2 and TRBJ2-4, is GAGVSQSPSNKVTEKGKDVELRCDPISGHTALYWYRQSLGQGLEFLIYFQGNSAPDKSGLPSDRFSAERTGGSVSTLTIQRTQQEDSAVYLCASSLEGVQYFGAGTRLSVL.

The V gene is TRBV2, the J gene TRBJ2-5; the match to TRBD1 covers 8 bases. Germline CDR1 SNHLY, CDR2 FYNNEI. CDR3 size: 15 residues. The V gene end was trimmed by 5 bases and the J gene end by 4 bases; junction bases not matched to a gene: 9. DNA of the CDR3: TGTGCCAGCAGTCCGGACAGGGTGGGGGCAGAGACCCAGTACTTC. Encoded protein: CASSPDRVGAETQYF.

The V and J genes are TRBV19 and TRBJ1-2; TRBD1 is a possible D gene (5 bases). Trimming shortened V by 7 bases and J by 4 bases, and 7 bases separated the two germline ends. The CDR3 spans 11 residues. Germline V gene lookup returns CDR1 LNHDA and CDR2 SQIVND (reference sequence). CDR3 in DNA: TGTGCCAGTAACACAGGCTATGGCTACACCTTC. The encoded protein is CASNTGYGYTF.

On this clone: At one of its ends the junction is not consistent with the germline gene, which may arise from a read error. This chain joins TRBV5-1 and TRBJ1-6; TRBD1 matches at 8 bases. From germline, CDR1 is SGHRS and CDR2 YFSETQ. CDR3 length equals 14 residues. The CDR3 DNA reads TGCGCCAGCGGCTTAGGACAGGGAGATTCACCCCTCCACTTT. It encodes CASGLGQGDSPLHF.

The chain combines TRBV4-2 with TRBJ2-2; the match to TRBD2 covers 8 bases. CDR1 LGHNA and CDR2 YNFKEQ come from the germline V gene. The CDR3 sequence is 13 residues long. With V trimmed by 3 bases and J by 7 bases, 1 base remained unmatched. The CDR3 sequence is CASSHLAGGELFF. CDR3 in DNA: TGTGCCAGCAGCCACCTAGCGGGCGGGGAGCTGTTTTTT.

This clone turned up a few times. The V call is TRBV18, the J call TRBJ2-5; 10 positions match TRBD2. V trimming: 0 bases; J trimming: 5 bases; junction bases outside the gene matches: 12. CDR1 and CDR2 (germline): KGHSH, LQKENI. The CDR3 runs 18 residues. CDR3 sequence reads: CASSPPASGRGLEETQYF. CDR3 bases: TGTGCCAGCTCACCACCGGCTAGCGGGAGAGGTCTCGAGGAGACCCAGTACTTC.

The J gene is TRBJ2-7, the V gene TRBV7-9; 9 nucleotides agree with TRBD1. The CDR3 has 15 amino acids. The V gene's germline CDR1 is SEHNR and CDR2 FQNEAQ (reference sequence). The V segment lost 0 bases and the J segment 3 bases; nucleotides outside the gene matches: 3. For the CDR3, the DNA is TGTGCCAGCAGCTTAGCAGACAGGGGGGACTACGAGCAGTACTTC. Amino acids: CASSLADRGDYEQYF. The full variable domain, with the rest looked up from reference TRBV7-9 and TRBJ2-7, is DTGVSQNPRHKITKRGQNVTFRCDPISEHNRLYWYRQTLGQGPEFLTYFQNEAQLEKSRLLSDRFSAERPKGSFSTLEIQRTEQGDSAMYLCASSLADRGDYEQYFGPGTRLTVT.

There are many counts of this clone. The rearrangement links TRBV19 to TRBJ1-4; TRBD1 agrees at 8 bases. This CDR3 has 15 residues. V trimming: 8 bases; J trimming: 2 bases; junction bases outside the gene matches: 7. Germline CDR1 is LNHDA and CDR2 is SQIVND (reference sequence). CDR3 coding DNA: TGTGCCAGTGCCCAACGACAGGGGACTAATGAAAAACTGTTTTTT. This translates into CASAQRQGTNEKLFF.

The chain recombines TRBV4-1 with TRBJ2-3; D might be TRBD2 (5 bases). The CDR3 has 15 residues. V was pared by 4 bases and J by 0 bases, with 11 bases between. Germline V CDR1 and CDR2: MGHRA, YSYEKL. CDR3 sequence: CASSRLLASTDTQYF. In nucleotides, the CDR3 is TGCGCCAGCAGCCGCCTGCTAGCTAGCACAGATACGCAGTATTTT.